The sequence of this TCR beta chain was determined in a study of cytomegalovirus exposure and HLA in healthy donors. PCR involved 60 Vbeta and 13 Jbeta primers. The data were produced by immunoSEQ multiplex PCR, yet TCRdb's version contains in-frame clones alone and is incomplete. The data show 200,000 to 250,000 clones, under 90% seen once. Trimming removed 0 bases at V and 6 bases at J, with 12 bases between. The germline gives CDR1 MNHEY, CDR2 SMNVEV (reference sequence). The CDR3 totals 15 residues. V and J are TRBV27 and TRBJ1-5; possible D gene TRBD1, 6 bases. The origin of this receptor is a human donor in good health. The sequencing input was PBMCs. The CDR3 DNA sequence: TGTGCCAGCAGTTTATCGATGGGGGCTCGTCAGCCCCAGCATTTT. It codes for CASSLSMGARQPQHF.